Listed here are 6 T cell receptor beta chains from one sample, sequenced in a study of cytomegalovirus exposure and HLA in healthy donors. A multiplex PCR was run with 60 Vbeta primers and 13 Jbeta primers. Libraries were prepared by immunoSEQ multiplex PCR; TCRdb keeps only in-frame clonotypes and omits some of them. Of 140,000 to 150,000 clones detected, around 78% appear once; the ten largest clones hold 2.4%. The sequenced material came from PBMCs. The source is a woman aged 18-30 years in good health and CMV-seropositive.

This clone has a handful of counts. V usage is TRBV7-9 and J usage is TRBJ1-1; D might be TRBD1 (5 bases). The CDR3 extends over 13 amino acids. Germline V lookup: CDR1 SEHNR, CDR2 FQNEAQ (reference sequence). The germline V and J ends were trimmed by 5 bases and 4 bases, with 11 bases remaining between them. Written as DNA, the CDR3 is TGTGCCAGCAGCGTTAACCAGGGCACTGAAGCTTTCTTT. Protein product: CASSVNQGTEAFF.

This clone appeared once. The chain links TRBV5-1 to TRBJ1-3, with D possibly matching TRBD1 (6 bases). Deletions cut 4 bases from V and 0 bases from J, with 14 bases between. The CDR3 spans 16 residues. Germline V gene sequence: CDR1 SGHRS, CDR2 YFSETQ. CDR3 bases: TGCGCCAGCAGCCCTTCAACAGGGAGCTCTGGAAACACCATATATTTT. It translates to CASSPSTGSSGNTIYF.

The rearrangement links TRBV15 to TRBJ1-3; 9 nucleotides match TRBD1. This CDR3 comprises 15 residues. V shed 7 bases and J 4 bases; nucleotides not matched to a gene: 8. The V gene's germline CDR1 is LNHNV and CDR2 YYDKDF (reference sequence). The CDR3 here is CATNRDRAAGNTIYF. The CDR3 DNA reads TGTGCCACCAACCGGGACAGGGCGGCCGGAAACACCATATATTTT.

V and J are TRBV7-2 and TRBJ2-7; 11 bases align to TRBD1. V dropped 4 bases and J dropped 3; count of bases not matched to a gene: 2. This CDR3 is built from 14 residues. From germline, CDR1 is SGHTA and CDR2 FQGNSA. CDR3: CASSWTGGYYEQYF. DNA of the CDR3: TGTGCCAGCAGCTGGACAGGGGGCTACTACGAGCAGTACTTC.

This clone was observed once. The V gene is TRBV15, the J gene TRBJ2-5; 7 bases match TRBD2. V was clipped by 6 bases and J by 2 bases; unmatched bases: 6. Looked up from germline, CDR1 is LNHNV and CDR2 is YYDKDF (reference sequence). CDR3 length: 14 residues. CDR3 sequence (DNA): TGTGCCACCAGGGAAAGCGGGGCGCAAGAGACCCAGTACTTC. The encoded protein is CATRESGAQETQYF.

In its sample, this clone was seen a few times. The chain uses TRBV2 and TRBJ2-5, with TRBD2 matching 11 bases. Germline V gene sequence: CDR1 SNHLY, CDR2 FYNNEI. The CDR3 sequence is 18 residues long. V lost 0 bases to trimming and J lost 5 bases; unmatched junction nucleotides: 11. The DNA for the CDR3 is TGTGCCAGCAGTGAAGCGCTCTGGACTAGCGGGCCCAGGGAGACCCAGTACTTC. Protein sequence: CASSEALWTSGPRETQYF.